The sequence of this T cell receptor beta chain was determined in a study of kidney transplant recipient with SARS-CoV-2 infection. The length of the CDR3 is 15 residues. Germline V gene sequence: CDR1 DFQATT, CDR2 SNEGSKA (reference sequence). V dropped 1 base and J dropped 9 bases, with 22 bases sitting between them. This clonotype showed up many times. TCRdb ran MiXCR on the reads and lists one entry per CDR3 protein. The repertoire holds 250,000 or so distinct CDR3 sequences, with about 30% as singletons. Sequenced material: a blood sample, taken at baseline and between days 110 and 120 from a kidney transplant recipient. The V and J genes are TRBV20-1 and TRBJ2-7; tentatively, D is TRBD1 (6 bases). The TCR was taken from a male patient younger than 45 who had COVID-19 and was a kidney transplant recipient. Some T cells may possibly be graft donor cells. This CDR3 reads CSARVPGHPTFGQYF. The CDR3 DNA sequence: TGCAGTGCTAGAGTCCCGGGACACCCGACGTTTGGGCAGTACTTC.